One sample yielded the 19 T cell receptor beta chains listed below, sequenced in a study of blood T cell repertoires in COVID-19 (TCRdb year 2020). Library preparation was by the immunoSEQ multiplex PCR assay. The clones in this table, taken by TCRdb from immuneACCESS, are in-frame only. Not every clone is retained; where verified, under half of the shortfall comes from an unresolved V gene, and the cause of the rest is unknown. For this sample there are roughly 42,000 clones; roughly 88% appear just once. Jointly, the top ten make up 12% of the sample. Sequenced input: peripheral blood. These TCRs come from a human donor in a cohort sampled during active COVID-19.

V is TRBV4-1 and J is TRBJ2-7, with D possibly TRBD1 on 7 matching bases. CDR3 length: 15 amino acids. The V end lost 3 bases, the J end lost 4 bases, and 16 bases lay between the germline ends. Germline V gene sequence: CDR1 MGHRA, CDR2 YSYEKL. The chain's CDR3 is CASSQPTGDSYEQYF. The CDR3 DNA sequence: TGCGCCAGCAGCCAGCCCACAGGGGACTCTTACGAGCAGTACTTC.

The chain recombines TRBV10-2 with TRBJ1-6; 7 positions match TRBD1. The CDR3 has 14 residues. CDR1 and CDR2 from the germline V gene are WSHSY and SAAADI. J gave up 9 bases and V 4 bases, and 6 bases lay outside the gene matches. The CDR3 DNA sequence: TGCGCCAGCAGTGGACAGGGAGTCGGTTCACCCCTCCACTTT. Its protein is CASSGQGVGSPLHF.

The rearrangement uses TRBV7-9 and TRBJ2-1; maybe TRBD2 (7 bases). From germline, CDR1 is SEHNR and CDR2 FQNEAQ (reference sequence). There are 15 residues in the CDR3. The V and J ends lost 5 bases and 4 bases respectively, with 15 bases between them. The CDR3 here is CASSISGGSYNEQFF. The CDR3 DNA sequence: TGTGCCAGCAGCATTTCGGGGGGCTCTTACAATGAGCAGTTCTTC.

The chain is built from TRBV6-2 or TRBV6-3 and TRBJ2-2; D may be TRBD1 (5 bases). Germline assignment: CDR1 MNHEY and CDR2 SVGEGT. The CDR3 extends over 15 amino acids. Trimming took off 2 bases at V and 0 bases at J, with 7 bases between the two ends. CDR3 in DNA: TGTGCCAGCAGTTACACCAGGGCGAACACCGGGGAGCTGTTTTTT. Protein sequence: CASSYTRANTGELFF.

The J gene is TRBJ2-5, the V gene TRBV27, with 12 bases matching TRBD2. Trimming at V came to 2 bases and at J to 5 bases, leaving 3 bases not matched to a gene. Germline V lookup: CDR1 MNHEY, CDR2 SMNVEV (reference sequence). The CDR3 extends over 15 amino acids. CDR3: CASSLLAGGPETQYF. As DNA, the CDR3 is TGTGCCAGCAGTTTACTAGCGGGGGGGCCGGAGACCCAGTACTTC.

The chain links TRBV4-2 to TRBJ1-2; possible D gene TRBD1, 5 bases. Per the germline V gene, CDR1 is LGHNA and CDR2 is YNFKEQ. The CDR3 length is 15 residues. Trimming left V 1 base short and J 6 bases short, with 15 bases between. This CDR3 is CASSQGAAGLDGYTF. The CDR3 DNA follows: TGTGCCAGCAGCCAAGGGGCTGCGGGGCTGGATGGCTACACCTTC.

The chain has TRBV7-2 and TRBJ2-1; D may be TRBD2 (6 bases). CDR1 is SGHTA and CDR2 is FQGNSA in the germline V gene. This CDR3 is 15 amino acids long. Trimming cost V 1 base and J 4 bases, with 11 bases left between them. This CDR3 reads CASSLDGEDYNEQFF. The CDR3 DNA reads TGTGCCAGCAGCTTAGACGGGGAGGATTACAATGAGCAGTTCTTC. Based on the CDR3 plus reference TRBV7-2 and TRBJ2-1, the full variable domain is GAGVSQSPSNKVTEKGKDVELRCDPISGHTALYWYRQSLGQGLEFLIYFQGNSAPDKSGLPSDRFSAERTGGSVSTLTIQRTQQEDSAVYLCASSLDGEDYNEQFFGPGTRLTVL.

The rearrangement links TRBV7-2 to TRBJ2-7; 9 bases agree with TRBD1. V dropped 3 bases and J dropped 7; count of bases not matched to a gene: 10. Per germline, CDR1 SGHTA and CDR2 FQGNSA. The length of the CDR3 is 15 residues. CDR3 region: CASSFLPGQGGEQYF. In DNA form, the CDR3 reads TGTGCCAGCAGCTTTCTTCCGGGACAGGGTGGGGAGCAGTACTTC.

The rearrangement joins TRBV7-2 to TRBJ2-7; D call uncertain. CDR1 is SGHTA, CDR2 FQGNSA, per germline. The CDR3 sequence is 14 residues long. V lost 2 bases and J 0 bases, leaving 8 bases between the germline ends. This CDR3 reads CASSLLGFSYEQYF. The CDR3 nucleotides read TGTGCCAGCAGCTTACTAGGTTTCTCCTACGAGCAGTACTTC.

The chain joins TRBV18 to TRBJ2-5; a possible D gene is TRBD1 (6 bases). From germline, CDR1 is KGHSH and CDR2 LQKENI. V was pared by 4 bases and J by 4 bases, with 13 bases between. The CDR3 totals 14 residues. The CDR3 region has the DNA TGTGCCAGCTCACTACAACGAGGGGGAGAGACCCAGTACTTC. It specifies CASSLQRGGETQYF.

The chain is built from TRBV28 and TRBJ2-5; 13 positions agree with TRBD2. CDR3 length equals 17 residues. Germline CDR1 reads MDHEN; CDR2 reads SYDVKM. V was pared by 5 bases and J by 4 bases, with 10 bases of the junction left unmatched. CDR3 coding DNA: TGTGCCAGCAGTCTCGCGGGACTAGCGGGGAAAGGAGAGACCCAGTACTTC. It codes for CASSLAGLAGKGETQYF.

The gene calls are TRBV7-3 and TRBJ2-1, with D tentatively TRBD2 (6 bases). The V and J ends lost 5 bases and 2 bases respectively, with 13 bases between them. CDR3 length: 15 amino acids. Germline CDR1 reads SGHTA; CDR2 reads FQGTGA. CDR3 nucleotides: TGTGCCAGCAGCGCAACCGCGGGACCCTACAATGAGCAGTTCTTC. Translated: CASSATAGPYNEQFF.

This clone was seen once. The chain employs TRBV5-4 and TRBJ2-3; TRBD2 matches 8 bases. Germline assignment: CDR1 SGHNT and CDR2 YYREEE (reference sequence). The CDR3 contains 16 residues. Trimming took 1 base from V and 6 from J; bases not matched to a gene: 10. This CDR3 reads CASSLLAGAGDDTQYF. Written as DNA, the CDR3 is TGTGCCAGCAGCTTGTTGGCCGGAGCGGGGGATGATACGCAGTATTTT.

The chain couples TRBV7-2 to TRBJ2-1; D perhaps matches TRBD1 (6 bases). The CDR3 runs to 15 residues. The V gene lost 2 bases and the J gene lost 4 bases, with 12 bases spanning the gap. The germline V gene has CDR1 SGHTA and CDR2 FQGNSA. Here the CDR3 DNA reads TGTGCCAGCAGCTTAAACGACAGGAGATACAATGAGCAGTTCTTC. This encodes CASSLNDRRYNEQFF.

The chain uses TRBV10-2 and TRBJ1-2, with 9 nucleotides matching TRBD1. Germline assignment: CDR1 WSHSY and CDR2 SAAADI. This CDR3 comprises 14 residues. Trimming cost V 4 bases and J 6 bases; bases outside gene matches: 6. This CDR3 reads CASSGGQGTNGYTF. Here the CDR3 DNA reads TGCGCCAGCAGTGGGGGACAGGGTACGAATGGCTACACCTTC.

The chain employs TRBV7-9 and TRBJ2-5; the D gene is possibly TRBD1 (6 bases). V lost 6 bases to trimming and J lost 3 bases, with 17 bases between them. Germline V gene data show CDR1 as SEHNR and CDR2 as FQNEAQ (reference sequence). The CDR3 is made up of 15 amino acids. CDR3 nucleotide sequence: TGTGCCAGCAGTTCTCCCCGGACAGCCGAAGAGACCCAGTACTTC. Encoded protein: CASSSPRTAEETQYF.

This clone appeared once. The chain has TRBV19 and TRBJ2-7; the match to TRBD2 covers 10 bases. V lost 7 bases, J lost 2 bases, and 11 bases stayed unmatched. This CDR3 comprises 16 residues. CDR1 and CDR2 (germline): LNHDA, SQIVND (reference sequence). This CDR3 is CASIPPMGTSAYEQYF. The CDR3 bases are TGTGCCAGTATCCCTCCCATGGGGACTAGCGCCTACGAGCAGTACTTC.

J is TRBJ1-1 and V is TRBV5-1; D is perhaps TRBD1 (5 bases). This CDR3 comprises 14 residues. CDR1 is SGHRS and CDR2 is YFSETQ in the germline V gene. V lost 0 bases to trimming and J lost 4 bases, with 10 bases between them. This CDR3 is CASSLAGRGTEAFF. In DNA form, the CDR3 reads TGCGCCAGCAGCTTGGCCGGGAGGGGCACTGAAGCTTTCTTT.

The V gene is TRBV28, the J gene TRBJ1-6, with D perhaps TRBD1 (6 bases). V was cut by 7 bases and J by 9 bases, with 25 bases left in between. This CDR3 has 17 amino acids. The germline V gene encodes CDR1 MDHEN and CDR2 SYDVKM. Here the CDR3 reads CASNPLGGGLRGSPLHF. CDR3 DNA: TGTGCCAGCAACCCTCTGGGGGGGGGCCTGCGGGGTTCACCCCTCCACTTT.